A selection of T cell receptor beta chains follows, all from one sample in a study of T cells after somatic rescue of genetic block. Only in-frame clones appear in the TCRdb table, and some are missing; sequencing was by immunoSEQ multiplex PCR. The table includes tens of thousands of clones, about 96% detected once. What was sequenced was peripheral blood mononuclear cells (PBMCs). The source is a child younger than two. Both conserved end residues are part of each CDR3. A D gene is named only where the DNA matches it firmly. Clone size is not always given. Where it is, it says once, few, many or a class for expanded clones.

len,j_gene,abundance,d_gene,v_gene,CDR3nt,CDR3aa
16,TRBJ2-1,NA,TRBD2,TRBV2,TGTGCCAGCAGTGAACTAGCGGGAGCCGTTTGGAATGAGCAGTTCTTC,CASSELAGAVWNEQFF
13,TRBJ2-7,few,TRBD2,TRBV2,TGTGCCAGCAGTGGGACTAGCGGGAGCGAGCAGTACTTC,CASSGTSGSEQYF
14,TRBJ2-7,NA,NA,TRBV11-2,TGTGCCAGCAGCTTATTCGGCCTCTCCTACGAGCAGTACTTC,CASSLFGLSYEQYF
15,TRBJ2-7,NA,NA,TRBV6-1,TGTGCCAGCAGTGAAGTAATGCGGGCCTCCTACGAGCAGTACTTC,CASSEVMRASYEQYF
16,TRBJ2-5,NA,NA,TRBV4-1,TGCGCCAGCAGCCAAACTCCGCTAGGGGTCCGCCGGACCCAGTACTTC,CASSQTPLGVRRTQYF
15,TRBJ1-1,NA,NA,TRBV6-5,TGTGCCAGCAGTGGAACCGGGGGGCGAGGGACTGAAGCTTTCTTT,CASSGTGGRGTEAFF
14,TRBJ1-1,NA,TRBD1,TRBV12-5,TGTGCTAGTGACCACAGGGGAGGGGACACTGAAGCTTTCTTT,CASDHRGGDTEAFF
15,TRBJ1-2,NA,NA,TRBV19,TGTGCCAGTAGTGCCCGGATCGGGGCCCGGAATGGCTACACCTTC,CASSARIGARNGYTF
15,TRBJ2-3,NA,TRBD1,TRBV7-9,TGTGCCAGCAGCTTAATGGGACAGGGACCAGATACGCAGTATTTT,CASSLMGQGPDTQYF
14,TRBJ1-5,NA,TRBD1,TRBV28,TGTGCCAGCAGTTTAGTGGGACAGCATCAGCCCCAGCATTTT,CASSLVGQHQPQHF
14,TRBJ1-4,once,TRBD1,TRBV10-3,TGTGCCATCAGTGAGGGAGGGGGCGCGGGAAAACTGTTTTTT,CAISEGGGAGKLFF
16,TRBJ1-3,NA,TRBD1,TRBV27,TGTGCCAGCAGCCGAACGACAGGGTCCTCTGGAAACACCATATATTTT,CASSRTTGSSGNTIYF
14,TRBJ2-7,NA,TRBD2,TRBV7-9,TGTGCCAGCAGCTTGAGCGGGAGGGCCTACGAGCAGTACTTC,CASSLSGRAYEQYF
14,TRBJ2-1,NA,NA,TRBV19,TGTGCCAGTAGTATTCACAGCCCCAACAATGAGCAGTTCTTC,CASSIHSPNNEQFF